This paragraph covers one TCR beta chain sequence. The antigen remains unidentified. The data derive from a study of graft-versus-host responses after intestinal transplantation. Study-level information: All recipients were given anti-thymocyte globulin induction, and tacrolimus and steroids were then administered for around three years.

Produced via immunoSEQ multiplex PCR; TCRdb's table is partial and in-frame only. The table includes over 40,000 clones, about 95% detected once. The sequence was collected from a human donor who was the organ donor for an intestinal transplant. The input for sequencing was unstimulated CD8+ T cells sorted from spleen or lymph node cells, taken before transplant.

CDR3: CASSRQTESYEQYF. The DNA of the CDR3 is TGTGCCAGCAGCAGACAGACAGAATCCTACGAGCAGTACTTC. V usage is TRBV6-6 and J usage is TRBJ2-7; a possible D gene is TRBD1 (5 bases). Germline lookup yields CDR1 MNHNY and CDR2 SVGAGI (reference sequence). V was clipped by 6 bases and J by 1 base, with 13 bases between them. The CDR3 covers 14 residues.